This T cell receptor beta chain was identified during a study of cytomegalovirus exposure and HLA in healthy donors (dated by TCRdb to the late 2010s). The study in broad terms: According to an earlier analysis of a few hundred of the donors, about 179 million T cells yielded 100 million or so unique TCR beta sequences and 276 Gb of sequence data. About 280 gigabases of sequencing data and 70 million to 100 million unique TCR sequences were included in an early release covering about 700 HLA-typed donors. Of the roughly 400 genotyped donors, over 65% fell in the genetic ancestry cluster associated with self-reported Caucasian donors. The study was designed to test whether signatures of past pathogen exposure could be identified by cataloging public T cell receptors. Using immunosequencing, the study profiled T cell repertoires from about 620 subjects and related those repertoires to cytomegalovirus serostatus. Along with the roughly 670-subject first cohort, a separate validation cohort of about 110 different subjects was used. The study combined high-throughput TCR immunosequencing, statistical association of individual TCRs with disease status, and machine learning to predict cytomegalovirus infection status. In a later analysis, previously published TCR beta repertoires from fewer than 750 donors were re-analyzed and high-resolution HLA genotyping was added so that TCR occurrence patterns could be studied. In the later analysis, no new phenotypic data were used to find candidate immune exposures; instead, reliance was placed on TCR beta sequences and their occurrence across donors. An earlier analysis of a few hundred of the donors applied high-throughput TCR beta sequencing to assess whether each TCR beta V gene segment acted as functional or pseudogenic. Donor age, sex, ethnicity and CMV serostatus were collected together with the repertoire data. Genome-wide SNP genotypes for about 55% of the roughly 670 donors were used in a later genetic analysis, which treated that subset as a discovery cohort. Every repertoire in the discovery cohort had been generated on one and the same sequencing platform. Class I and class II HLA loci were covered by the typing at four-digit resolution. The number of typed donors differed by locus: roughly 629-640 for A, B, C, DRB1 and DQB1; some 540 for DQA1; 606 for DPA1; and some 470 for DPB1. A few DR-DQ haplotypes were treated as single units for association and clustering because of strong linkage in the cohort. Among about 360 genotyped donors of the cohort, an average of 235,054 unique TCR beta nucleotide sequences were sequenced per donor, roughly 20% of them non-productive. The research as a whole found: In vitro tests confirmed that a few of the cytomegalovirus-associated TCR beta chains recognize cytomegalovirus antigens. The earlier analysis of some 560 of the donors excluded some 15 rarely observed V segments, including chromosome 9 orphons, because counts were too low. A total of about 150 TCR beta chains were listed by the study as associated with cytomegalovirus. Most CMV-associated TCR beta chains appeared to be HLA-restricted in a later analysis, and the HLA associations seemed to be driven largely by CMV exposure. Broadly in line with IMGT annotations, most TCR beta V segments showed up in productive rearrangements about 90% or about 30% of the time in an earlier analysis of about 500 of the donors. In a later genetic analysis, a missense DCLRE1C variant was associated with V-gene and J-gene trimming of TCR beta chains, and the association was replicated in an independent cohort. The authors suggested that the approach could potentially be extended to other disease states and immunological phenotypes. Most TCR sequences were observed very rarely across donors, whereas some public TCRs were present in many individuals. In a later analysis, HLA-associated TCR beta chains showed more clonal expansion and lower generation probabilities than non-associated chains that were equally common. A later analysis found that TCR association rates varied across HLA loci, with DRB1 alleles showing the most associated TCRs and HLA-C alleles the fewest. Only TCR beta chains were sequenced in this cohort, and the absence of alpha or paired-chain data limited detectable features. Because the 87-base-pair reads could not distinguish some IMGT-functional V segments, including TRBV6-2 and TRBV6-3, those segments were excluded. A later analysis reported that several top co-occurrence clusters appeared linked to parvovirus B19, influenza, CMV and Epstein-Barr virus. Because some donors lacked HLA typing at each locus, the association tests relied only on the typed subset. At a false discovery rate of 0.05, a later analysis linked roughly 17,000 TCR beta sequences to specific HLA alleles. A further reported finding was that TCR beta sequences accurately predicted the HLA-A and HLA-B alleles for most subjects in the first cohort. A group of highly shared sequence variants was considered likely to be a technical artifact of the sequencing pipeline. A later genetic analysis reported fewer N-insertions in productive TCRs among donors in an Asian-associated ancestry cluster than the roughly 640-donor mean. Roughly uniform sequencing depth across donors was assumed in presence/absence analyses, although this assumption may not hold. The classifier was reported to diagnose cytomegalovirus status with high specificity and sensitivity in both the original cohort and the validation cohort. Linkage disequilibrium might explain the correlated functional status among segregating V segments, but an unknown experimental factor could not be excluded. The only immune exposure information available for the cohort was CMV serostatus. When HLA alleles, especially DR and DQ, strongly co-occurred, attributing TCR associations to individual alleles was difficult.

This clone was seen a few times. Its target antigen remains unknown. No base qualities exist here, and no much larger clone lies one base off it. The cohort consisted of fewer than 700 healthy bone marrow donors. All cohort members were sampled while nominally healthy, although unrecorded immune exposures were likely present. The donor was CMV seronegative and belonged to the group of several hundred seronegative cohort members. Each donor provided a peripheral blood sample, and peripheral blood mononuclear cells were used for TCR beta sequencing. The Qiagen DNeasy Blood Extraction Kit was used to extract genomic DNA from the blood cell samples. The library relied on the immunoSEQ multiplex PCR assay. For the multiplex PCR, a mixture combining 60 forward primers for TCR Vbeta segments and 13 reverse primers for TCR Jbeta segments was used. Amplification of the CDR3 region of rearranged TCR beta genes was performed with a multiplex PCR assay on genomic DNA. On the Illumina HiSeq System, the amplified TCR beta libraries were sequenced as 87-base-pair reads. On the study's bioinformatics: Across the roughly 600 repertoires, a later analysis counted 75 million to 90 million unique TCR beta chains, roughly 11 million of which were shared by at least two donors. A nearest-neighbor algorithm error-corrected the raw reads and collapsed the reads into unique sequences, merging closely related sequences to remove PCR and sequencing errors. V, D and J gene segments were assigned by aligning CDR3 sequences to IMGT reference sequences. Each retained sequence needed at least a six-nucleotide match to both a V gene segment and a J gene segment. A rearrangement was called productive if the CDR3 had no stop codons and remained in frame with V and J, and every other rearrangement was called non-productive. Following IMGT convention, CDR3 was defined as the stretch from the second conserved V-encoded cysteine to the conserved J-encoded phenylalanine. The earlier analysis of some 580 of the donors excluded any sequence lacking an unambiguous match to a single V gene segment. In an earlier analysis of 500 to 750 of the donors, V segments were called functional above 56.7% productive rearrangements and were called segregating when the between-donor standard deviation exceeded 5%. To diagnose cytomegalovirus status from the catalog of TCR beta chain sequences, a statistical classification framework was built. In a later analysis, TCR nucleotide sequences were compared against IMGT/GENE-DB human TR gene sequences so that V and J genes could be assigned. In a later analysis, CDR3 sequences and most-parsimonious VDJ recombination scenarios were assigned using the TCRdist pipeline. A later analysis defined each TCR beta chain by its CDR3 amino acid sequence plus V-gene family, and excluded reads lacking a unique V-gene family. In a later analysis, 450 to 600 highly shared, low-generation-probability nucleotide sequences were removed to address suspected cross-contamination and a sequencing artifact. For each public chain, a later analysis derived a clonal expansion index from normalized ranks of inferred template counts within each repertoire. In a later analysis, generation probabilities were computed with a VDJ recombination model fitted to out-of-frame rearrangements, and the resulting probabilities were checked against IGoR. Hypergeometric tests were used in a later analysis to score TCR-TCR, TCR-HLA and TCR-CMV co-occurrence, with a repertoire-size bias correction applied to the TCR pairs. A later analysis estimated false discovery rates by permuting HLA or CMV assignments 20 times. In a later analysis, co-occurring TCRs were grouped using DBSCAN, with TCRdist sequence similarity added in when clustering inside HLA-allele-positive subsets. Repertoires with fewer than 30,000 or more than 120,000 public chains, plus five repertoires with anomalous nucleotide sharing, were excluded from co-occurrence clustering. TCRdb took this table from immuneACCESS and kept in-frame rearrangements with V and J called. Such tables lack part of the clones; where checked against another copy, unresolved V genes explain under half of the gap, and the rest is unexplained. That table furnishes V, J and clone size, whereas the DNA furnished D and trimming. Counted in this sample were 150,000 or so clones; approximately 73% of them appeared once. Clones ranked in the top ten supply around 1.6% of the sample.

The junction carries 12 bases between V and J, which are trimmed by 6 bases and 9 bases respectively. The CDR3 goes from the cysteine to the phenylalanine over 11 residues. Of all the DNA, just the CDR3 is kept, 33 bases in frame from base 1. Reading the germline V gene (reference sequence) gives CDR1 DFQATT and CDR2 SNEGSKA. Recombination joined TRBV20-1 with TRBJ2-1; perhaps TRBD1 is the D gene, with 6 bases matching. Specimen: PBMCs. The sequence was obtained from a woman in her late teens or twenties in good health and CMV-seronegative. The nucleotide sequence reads TGCAGTGCAAGAAGGGGGATTGAGCAGTTCTTC. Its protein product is CSARRGIEQFF.